This entry features one TCR beta chain sequence. Its antigen has not been determined. Per-base quality was not reported, and no clone a single base away is much larger than it. TCRbeta CDR3 regions were amplified from genomic DNA by means of the immunoSEQ Assay, a bias-controlled multiplex PCR. Per the source publication's procedure: The number of nucleated cells in each sample was estimated by amplification of reference gene primers within the assay. To quantify the absolute abundance of each unique TCRbeta CDR3 rearrangement, sequence reads were collapsed and filtered. For each sample, productive Simpson clonality was calculated as the square root of Simpson's diversity index over productive rearrangements. TCRdb mirrors the immuneACCESS table, restricted to in-frame sequences. Some clones are absent from its copies; in checked studies, under half trace to an unresolved V gene, and the reason for the others is unknown. V, J and clone size are those of that table, while D and trimming were read from the DNA. Within this sample are some 64,000 clones, with over 65% of them counted one time only. The ten largest account for approximately 21% of the sample.

The collaborating institutions used their own protocols to collect whole blood in K2EDTA tubes. Collaborator samples were shipped for TCRbeta analysis as frozen whole blood, isolated PBMCs, or DNA extracted from either sample type. These data originate in a study of blood T cell repertoires in COVID-19 (dated by TCRdb to the early 2020s). About the full investigation: Samples from collaborators originated in the United States, Italy and Spain and spanned both the acute and convalescent phases of COVID-19. The material from the prospective study consisted of cDNA or gDNA derived from T cells, B-cell-depleted T cells, or PBMCs. The dataset comprised deeply sampled blood TCRbeta repertoires from subjects exposed to, actively infected with, or recovered from COVID-19. A freely available public database, intended as a resource for researchers studying the immune response to SARS-CoV-2, is where the repertoires were released. Samples were obtained from the ongoing ImmuneRACE study (first 160 participants) and from approximately 1,200 subjects provided by 6 global collaborators. Sample metadata almost always included a de-identified subject ID, COVID-19 status, age in years and sex. Where HLA class I and class II types were available, the types were taken from metadata supplied by the sample provider, not from assay-based typing.

Results and caveats for the whole study, not just this receptor: The quantity of clinical and demographic metadata differed by source and by participant and was supplied without curation.

The CDR3, cysteine through phenylalanine, is 14 amino acids long. CDR3 DNA is the only sequence kept; it has 42 bases, read in frame from the first base. After removal of 5 bases from V and 5 bases from J, the junction retains 7 bases not matched to a gene. CDR1 and CDR2 are read off the germline V gene as SGHTA and FQGNSA. Specimen: peripheral blood. This sequence uses TRBV7-2 and TRBJ2-7; 9 bases in between match TRBD2. This TCR was sampled from a man older than 75 with active or convalescent COVID-19. The base sequence is TGTGCCAGCAGCCTTAGCGGGAGCAGCCACGAGCAGTACTTC. It codes for CASSLSGSSHEQYF.